What follows are 28 T cell receptor beta chains derived from one specimen sequenced in a study of blood T cell repertoires in COVID-19. The assay was immunoSEQ multiplex PCR, and TCRdb's table has in-frame clones only and misses some. The sample yields 200,000 or so clones, roughly 84% seen once. The sample comprised PBMCs or T cells enriched from blood (not recorded which). The receptors originated from a young man in a cohort exposed to, infected with or recovered from COVID-19 (not recorded which).

This chain links TRBV9 with TRBJ2-2; 7 bases match TRBD2. V lost 7 bases to trimming and J lost 7 bases; unmatched junction nucleotides: 4. This CDR3 is built from 12 residues. Germline V lookup: CDR1 SGDLS, CDR2 YYNGEE. In nucleotides, the CDR3 is TGTGCCAGCGGGAGCGGGATCGGGGAGCTGTTTTTT. Its translation: CASGSGIGELFF.

In its sample, this clone was seen once. This chain connects TRBV6-6 to TRBJ2-7, with a weak D call TRBD1 (6 bases). Looked up from germline, CDR1 is MNHNY and CDR2 is SVGAGI (reference sequence). The length of the CDR3 is 14 residues. Trimming stripped 7 bases from V and 5 bases from J, with 18 bases between. CDR3 nucleotides: TGTGCCAGCACCGGCAGGGGCGCAAGCAACGAGCAGTACTTC. This encodes CASTGRGASNEQYF.

The chain has TRBV9 and TRBJ1-6, with a tentative D call TRBD1 (5 bases). Trimming took 0 bases from V and 6 from J, leaving 13 bases between them. CDR3 size: 16 residues. In germline, CDR1 is SGDLS, CDR2 YYNGEE. The CDR3 DNA is TGTGCCAGCAGCGTAGAAGGGGTACCGCGTAATTCACCCCTCCACTTT. Protein sequence: CASSVEGVPRNSPLHF.

This clone was recorded only once. The chain links TRBV27 to TRBJ1-1, with 7 positions matching TRBD1. Germline V CDR1 and CDR2: MNHEY, SMNVEV (reference sequence). V gave up 6 bases and J gave up 3 bases; unmatched junction bases: 4. This CDR3 is 13 amino acids long. In DNA, the CDR3 is TGTGCCAGCAGCATAGACAGGGACACTGAAGCTTTCTTT. This encodes CASSIDRDTEAFF.

This chain connects TRBV4-1 to TRBJ2-7, with D perhaps TRBD1 (5 bases). Per the germline V gene, CDR1 is MGHRA and CDR2 is YSYEKL. Between the trimmed V and J ends, which lost 0 bases and 7 bases, there was a span of 10 bases. The CDR3 is made up of 13 amino acids. This CDR3 reads CASSQEVRGEQYF. The CDR3 DNA sequence: TGCGCCAGCAGCCAAGAAGTAAGGGGTGAGCAGTACTTC.

In DNA form, the CDR3 reads TGTGCCACCAGTGTAAAGGGGGCCATTTTTGACAATGAGCAGTTCTTC. Its translation: CATSVKGAIFDNEQFF. This chain connects TRBV24-1 to TRBJ2-1; 7 nucleotides match TRBD1. This CDR3 comprises 16 residues. Germline V gene lookup returns CDR1 KGHDR and CDR2 SFDVKD. V trimming: 5 bases; J trimming: 5 bases; junction bases outside the gene matches: 11.

The V call is TRBV5-1, the J call TRBJ2-7, with D unclear. Germline loops: CDR1 SGHRS, CDR2 YFSETQ. The V end was cut by 1 base, the J end by 5 bases, with 7 bases between. The CDR3 spans 12 residues. The CDR3 loop is CASSLSGHEQYF. The CDR3 DNA is TGCGCCAGCAGCTTGAGTGGCCACGAGCAGTACTTC.

This clone appeared once. The chain couples TRBV6-5 to TRBJ1-3; 9 bases are shared with TRBD1. This CDR3 comprises 13 residues. Germline-derived CDR1 and CDR2 are MNHEY and SVGAGI. The J segment lost 6 bases and the V segment lost 6 bases, leaving 3 bases of the junction unmatched. The CDR3 sequence: CASRTGGLNTIYF. The CDR3 DNA sequence: TGTGCCAGCAGGACAGGGGGTTTAAACACCATATATTTT.

The chain joins TRBV7-8 to TRBJ2-7, with 8 bases lining up with TRBD2. Germline CDR1 reads SGHVS; CDR2 reads FQNEAQ. V shed 5 bases and J 0 bases; nucleotides not matched to a gene: 6. This CDR3 contains 15 residues. The CDR3 bases are TGTGCCAGCAGCCTTAGCGGGATTGGCTCCTACGAGCAGTACTTC. It translates to CASSLSGIGSYEQYF.

This chain uses TRBV6-5 with TRBJ2-7; 7 nucleotides line up with TRBD2. Per germline, CDR1 MNHEY and CDR2 SVGAGI. The CDR3 length is 13 residues. V shed 6 bases and J 5 bases; nucleotides not matched to a gene: 7. CDR3 DNA: TGTGCCAGCAGCCAGGGCGGGAGCCACGAGCAGTACTTC. It encodes CASSQGGSHEQYF.

V and J are TRBV28 and TRBJ2-2; TRBD2 matches at 12 bases. The trim removed 6 bases at V and 5 bases at J, leaving 19 bases unmatched. The CDR3 is 20 amino acids. Germline CDR1 and CDR2: MDHEN and SYDVKM. CDR3 sequence (DNA): TGTGCCAGCAGACAGCACACTGGGACTAGCGGGCGCGGGGGGACCGGGGAGCTGTTTTTT. The encoded protein is CASRQHTGTSGRGGTGELFF.

The chain is built from TRBV15 and TRBJ1-5; 7 nucleotides match TRBD1. This CDR3 comprises 14 residues. With 5 bases clipped from V and 6 bases from J, the junction kept 7 bases outside the gene matches. Germline V lookup: CDR1 LNHNV, CDR2 YYDKDF (reference sequence). Here the CDR3 reads CATSRTGEAQPQHF. The CDR3 DNA follows: TGTGCCACCAGCCGTACAGGGGAGGCTCAGCCCCAGCATTTT. The whole variable domain, remainder taken from reference TRBV15 and TRBJ1-5, is DAMVIQNPRYQVTQFGKPVTLSCSQTLNHNVMYWYQQKSSQAPKLLFHYYDKDFNNEADTPDNFQSRRPNTSFCFLDIRSPGLGDTAMYLCATSRTGEAQPQHFGDGTRLSIL.

This chain uses TRBV2 with TRBJ1-1; unclear D gene. Between the trimmed V and J ends, which lost 4 bases and 0 bases, there was a span of 6 bases. Germline lookup yields CDR1 SNHLY and CDR2 FYNNEI. The CDR3 extends over 13 amino acids. CDR3 amino acids: CASSGQVNTEAFF. The DNA for the CDR3 is TGTGCCAGCAGTGGGCAGGTGAACACTGAAGCTTTCTTT.

The chain combines TRBV28 with TRBJ2-7; tentative D call: TRBD2 (6 bases). The CDR3 spans 14 residues. Trimming left V 7 bases short and J 2 bases short, with 15 bases between. CDR1 is MDHEN and CDR2 is SYDVKM in the germline V gene. CDR3 sequence: CASTYAGQTYEQYF. The CDR3 region has the DNA TGTGCCAGCACCTACGCGGGGCAGACCTACGAGCAGTACTTC.

The CDR3 loop reads CASSSPGQGNIQYF. In nucleotides, the CDR3 is TGTGCCAGCAGTTCTCCGGGACAGGGGAACATTCAGTACTTC. The chain links TRBV28 to TRBJ2-4; 10 bases fit TRBD1. The ends lost 4 bases at V and 7 bases at J; junction bases unmatched: 4. The CDR3 spans 14 residues. Germline-derived CDR1 and CDR2 are MDHEN and SYDVKM.

The rearrangement uses TRBV28 and TRBJ1-2; 7 nucleotides line up with TRBD1. The CDR3 runs to 13 residues. J was trimmed by 6 bases and V by 6 bases; bases with no gene match: 7. Germline CDR1 is MDHEN and CDR2 is SYDVKM. CDR3 residues: CASRVTGTDGYTF. Here the CDR3 DNA reads TGTGCCAGCAGGGTAACCGGGACAGATGGCTACACCTTC.

This clone was counted once. V and J are TRBV19 and TRBJ2-2, with a weak D call TRBD1 (5 bases). V lost 5 bases and J lost 0, with 13 bases in between. The CDR3 spans 16 residues. Germline V CDR1 and CDR2: LNHDA, SQIVND (reference sequence). CDR3 region: CASSGAPLANTGELFF. CDR3 nucleotides: TGTGCCAGTAGTGGGGCACCACTCGCGAACACCGGGGAGCTGTTTTTT.

The chain has TRBV4-2 and TRBJ2-7; a possible D gene is TRBD2 (5 bases). V was trimmed by 0 bases and J by 2 bases, leaving 11 bases between them. CDR1 LGHNA and CDR2 YNFKEQ come from the germline V gene. The length of the CDR3 is 15 residues. The CDR3: CASSQEASGPYEQYF. The CDR3 DNA is TGTGCCAGCAGCCAAGAGGCCAGCGGACCCTACGAGCAGTACTTC.

This clone was detected only a few times. The CDR3 loop reads CASSLTSGRWTGELFF. The CDR3 DNA reads as TGTGCCAGCAGCTTAACTAGCGGGAGGTGGACCGGGGAGCTGTTTTTT. The rearrangement joins TRBV7-9 to TRBJ2-2, with 12 bases that match TRBD2. Germline lookup yields CDR1 SEHNR and CDR2 FQNEAQ (reference sequence). The CDR3 loop spans 16 amino acids. V lost 2 bases to trimming and J lost 5 bases; unmatched junction nucleotides: 3.

This rearrangement joins TRBV5-5 to TRBJ2-1; 7 positions agree with TRBD1. V was pared by 5 bases and J by 9 bases, with 8 bases of the junction left unmatched. CDR3 size: 13 residues. The germline gives CDR1 SGHKS, CDR2 YYEKEE (reference sequence). Here the CDR3 reads CASSNTGAVEQFF. In DNA, the CDR3 is TGTGCCAGCAGTAATACAGGGGCAGTTGAGCAGTTCTTC.

The CDR3 sequence: CASSSGGSGIFDTQYF. In DNA form, the CDR3 reads TGCGCCAGCAGCTCAGGGGGCAGCGGGATTTTCGATACGCAGTATTTT. This chain uses TRBV5-1 with TRBJ2-3; D might be TRBD1 (8 bases). V was trimmed by 3 bases and J by 6 bases, leaving 20 bases between them. The CDR3 has 16 residues. The germline CDR1 and CDR2 sequences are SGHRS and YFSETQ.

This clone was counted a single time. The rearrangement joins TRBV28 to TRBJ1-5; a weak D match, TRBD1 (5 bases). Germline assignment: CDR1 MDHEN and CDR2 SYDVKM. V lost 6 bases and J 7 bases, leaving 10 bases between the germline ends. CDR3 length: 12 residues. The CDR3 loop reads CASSDRIQPQHF. As DNA, the CDR3 is TGTGCCAGCAGCGACAGAATCCAGCCCCAGCATTTT.

This clone was observed a few times. This rearrangement joins TRBV18 to TRBJ1-5; the D is unclear. The germline V and J ends were trimmed by 2 bases and 5 bases, with 7 bases remaining between them. This CDR3 region has 13 residues. Germline V gene sequence: CDR1 KGHSH, CDR2 LQKENI. CDR3 DNA: TGTGCCAGCTCACCAGGGCGGGATCAGCCCCAGCATTTT. Residues: CASSPGRDQPQHF.

The chain couples TRBV7-3 to TRBJ2-3; a possible D gene is TRBD2 (6 bases). This CDR3 has 15 residues. The V end was cut by 1 base, the J end by 4 bases, with 12 bases between. Germline CDR1 SGHTA, CDR2 FQGTGA. The CDR3 sequence is CASSLSGGKSDTQYF. CDR3 in DNA: TGTGCCAGCAGCTTAAGTGGGGGGAAATCAGATACGCAGTATTTT.

This clone came up once. The V call is TRBV29-1, the J call TRBJ2-3; D is possibly TRBD1 (6 bases). Trimming took off 7 bases at V and 4 bases at J, with 9 bases between the two ends. Germline V gene data show CDR1 as SQVTM and CDR2 as ANQGSEA. This CDR3 region has 11 residues. Here the CDR3 DNA reads TGCAGCGCAGGGGTTTCAGATACGCAGTATTTT. Protein sequence: CSAGVSDTQYF.

This clone has a single count. The rearrangement joins TRBV28 to TRBJ1-6, with no clear D. With 2 bases removed from V and 17 bases from J, the gap between germline ends came to 31 bases. Germline CDR1 is MDHEN and CDR2 is SYDVKM. The CDR3 is made up of 18 amino acids. CDR3 bases: TGTGCCAGCAGTTTAGGACTAGCGGGAGTTTTAAGGCGGACCTCAATCCACTTT. Its protein product is CASSLGLAGVLRRTSIHF.

This clone has more than one count but fewer than ten. V usage is TRBV9 and J usage is TRBJ1-6; TRBD1 might be the D (5 bases). Germline V gene sequence: CDR1 SGDLS, CDR2 YYNGEE. Trimming removed 3 bases from V and 5 bases from J, with 9 bases in between. The CDR3 consists of 14 residues. The CDR3 here is CASSADINNSPLHF. The CDR3 DNA reads as TGTGCCAGCAGCGCGGACATAAATAATTCACCCCTCCACTTT.

CDR3 sequence reads: CASSLGALPKAFF. CDR3 bases: TGTGCCAGCAGTTTGGGGGCCCTGCCGAAGGCTTTCTTT. The V call is TRBV28, the J call TRBJ1-1, with D possibly TRBD1 on 6 matching bases. The CDR3 loop spans 13 amino acids. CDR1 MDHEN and CDR2 SYDVKM come from the germline V gene. V shed 3 bases and J shed 11 bases, with 16 bases lying between them.